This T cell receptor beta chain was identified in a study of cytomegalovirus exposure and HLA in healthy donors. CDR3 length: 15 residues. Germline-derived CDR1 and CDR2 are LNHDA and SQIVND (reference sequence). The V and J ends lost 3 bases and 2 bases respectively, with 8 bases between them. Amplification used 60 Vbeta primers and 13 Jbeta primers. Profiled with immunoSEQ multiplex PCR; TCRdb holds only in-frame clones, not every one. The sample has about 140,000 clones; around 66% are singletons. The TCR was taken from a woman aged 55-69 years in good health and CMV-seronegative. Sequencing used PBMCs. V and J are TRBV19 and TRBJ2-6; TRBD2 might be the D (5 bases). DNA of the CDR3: TGTGCCAGTAGTATGACGGGGACTGGGGCCAACGTCCTGACTTTC. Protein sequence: CASSMTGTGANVLTF.